The clone carrying this T cell receptor beta chain was recorded many times. Researchers amplified the TCR beta CDR3 regions from RNA transcripts. RT-PCR in the first round (using the HTBI primer set) targeted the TCR CDR3. Each CDR3 protein is one row after TCRdb ran MiXCR on the multiplex PCR reads. The data show more than 500,000 distinct CDR3 sequences, with over 12% seen just once and about 3.9% held by the top ten. The record originates from a study of T cells in Graves' hyperthyroidism and ophthalmopathy. Per the germline V gene, CDR1 is LNHNV and CDR2 is YYDKDF (reference sequence). Trimming left V 5 bases short and J 5 bases short, with 15 bases between. The CDR3 extends over 14 amino acids.

The clonotype originates from a woman in her 40s with Graves' ophthalmopathy. Source material: blood. The chain joins TRBV15 to TRBJ1-1, with D hard to call. The CDR3 region has the DNA TGTGCCACCAGCTCCCCTTCATTGGGGACTGAAGCTTTCTTT. Amino acid sequence: CATSSPSLGTEAFF.